This T cell receptor beta chain originates from a study of blood T cell repertoires in COVID-19. For the study at large: Italy, Spain and the United States were the sources of the convalescent and acute COVID-19 samples.

The repertoire was sequenced with immunoSEQ multiplex PCR; TCRdb's copy has only in-frame clones and lacks some. The sample carries 150,000 to 200,000 clones, roughly 87% recorded once. CDR3 size: 14 residues. The V segment lost 4 bases and the J segment 3 bases; nucleotides outside the gene matches: 4. Germline CDR1 SGHTA, CDR2 FQGNSA. The V gene is TRBV7-2, the J gene TRBJ1-2, with 8 bases that match TRBD1. The receptor was isolated from a woman aged 60-75 years with COVID-19, enrolled during active disease. Source material: peripheral blood. CDR3: CASSSGTGYYGYTF. CDR3 DNA sequence: TGTGCCAGCAGCTCGGGGACAGGCTACTATGGCTACACCTTC. The full variable domain, completed using reference TRBV7-2 and TRBJ1-2, is GAGVSQSPSNKVTEKGKDVELRCDPISGHTALYWYRQSLGQGLEFLIYFQGNSAPDKSGLPSDRFSAERTGGSVSTLTIQRTQQEDSAVYLCASSSGTGYYGYTFGSGTRLTVV.